This TCR beta chain was captured in a study of blood T cell repertoires in COVID-19. Study-level background: Donors in the United States, Italy and Spain gave samples during acute or convalescent COVID-19. T cells, B-cell-depleted T cells, or PBMCs provided the cDNA or gDNA that served as material.

As handled by the study authors: Quantification of nucleated cells was approximated via reference gene primer amplification. Clones were sequenced by immunoSEQ multiplex PCR, and TCRdb holds only the in-frame ones, with some missing. V and J calls and clone size come straight from that table; D and trimming were deduced from the DNA. Of roughly 240,000 clones listed, around 87% are singletons. The CDR3 covers 13 residues. Deletions cut 3 bases from V and 5 bases from J, with 10 bases between. Per germline, CDR1 MNHEY and CDR2 SMNVEV (reference sequence). The rearrangement uses TRBV27 and TRBJ2-5; possible D gene TRBD1, 6 bases. Sequences were obtained from peripheral blood. The clonotype originates from a woman between 25 and 40 years old who had recovered from COVID-19. This CDR3 reads CASSLGDMETQYF. CDR3 bases: TGTGCCAGCAGTTTGGGGGACATGGAGACCCAGTACTTC.